These 12 T cell receptor beta chains originate from one sample sequenced in a study of cytomegalovirus exposure and HLA in healthy donors. Both 60 Vbeta primers and 13 Jbeta primers went into the PCR. The table came from immunoSEQ multiplex PCR; TCRdb's copy has only in-frame clones and leaves some out. The table has 100,000 or so clones, 69% seen once. Source material: PBMCs. The receptors stem from a man under 40 in good health and CMV-seronegative.

V usage is TRBV11-2 and J usage is TRBJ2-5; D possibly corresponds to TRBD1 (6 bases). This CDR3 contains 16 residues. Trimming stripped 0 bases from V and 5 bases from J, with 16 bases between. CDR1 and CDR2 (germline): SGHAT, FQNNGV. The CDR3 DNA sequence: TGTGCCAGCAGCTTAGATCTCAGGGGCCAGCTGGAGACCCAGTACTTC. Amino acids: CASSLDLRGQLETQYF.

This chain joins TRBV21-1 and TRBJ1-4; the table's D call, TRBD1, has no DNA check behind it. TRBV21-1 is an annotated pseudogene. The length of the CDR3 is 18 residues. CDR3 sequence reads: CASSEGTGLIATNEKLFF. In DNA form, the CDR3 reads TGTGCCAGCAGCGAGGGGACAGGCCTTATTGCAACTAATGAAAAACTGTTTTTT.

CDR3 nucleotide sequence: TGTGCCAGCAGCTCCTTGGGGACTAGCGGAGGGGAGACCCAGTACTTC. Translation gives CASSSLGTSGGETQYF. The chain joins TRBV7-8 to TRBJ2-5; 11 bases are shared with TRBD2. CDR1 and CDR2 (germline): SGHVS, FQNEAQ. Trimming removed 4 bases from V and 5 bases from J; junction bases left unmatched: 9. The CDR3 consists of 16 residues.

The CDR3: CAWSVHGRTGELFF. The CDR3 nucleotides are TGTGCCTGGAGTGTACATGGGCGCACCGGGGAGCTGTTTTTT. The rearrangement joins TRBV30 to TRBJ2-2; D unresolved. CDR1 is GTSNPN, CDR2 SVGIG, per germline (reference sequence). This CDR3 has 14 residues. Trimming shortened V by 0 bases and J by 4 bases, and 9 bases separated the two germline ends.

This sequence joins TRBV6-6 and TRBJ2-5, with a possible D match to TRBD2 (5 bases). The germline CDR1 and CDR2 sequences are MNHNY and SVGAGI (reference sequence). V was pared by 6 bases and J by 3 bases, with 17 bases between. This CDR3 region has 15 residues. The CDR3 DNA is TGTGCCAGCAGACCTTTAGGGAGTGTAAAAGAGACCCAGTACTTC. Protein sequence: CASRPLGSVKETQYF.

This clone was seen once. V gene TRBV30 combines with J gene TRBJ2-5; 9 positions match TRBD1. V gave up 2 bases and J gave up 7 bases; unmatched junction bases: 8. This CDR3 is built from 14 residues. The germline V gene encodes CDR1 GTSNPN and CDR2 SVGIG (reference sequence). The CDR3 is CAWSTGGLVWTQYF. CDR3 nucleotide sequence: TGTGCCTGGAGTACAGGGGGCTTGGTCTGGACCCAGTACTTC.

This clone was observed a handful of times. The chain uses TRBV7-3 and TRBJ2-7, with 7 positions matching TRBD2. The CDR3 sequence is 14 residues long. With 2 bases clipped from V and 6 bases from J, the junction kept 7 bases outside the gene matches. In germline, CDR1 is SGHTA, CDR2 FQGTGA. The CDR3 protein is CASSLWGGRGEQYF. DNA of the CDR3: TGTGCCAGCAGCTTATGGGGCGGGAGAGGCGAGCAGTACTTC. Full variable domain (missing parts from reference TRBV7-3 and TRBJ2-7): GAGVSQTPSNKVTEKGKYVELRCDPISGHTALYWYRQSLGQGPEFLIYFQGTGAADDSGLPNDRFFAVRPEGSVSTLKIQRTERGDSAVYLCASSLWGGRGEQYFGPGTRLTVT.

V and J are TRBV6-6 and TRBJ1-6, with D possibly being TRBD1 (5 bases). In germline, CDR1 is MNHNY, CDR2 SVGAGI (reference sequence). V shed 7 bases and J shed 9 bases, with 13 bases lying between them. The CDR3 totals 13 residues. CDR3 sequence reads: CASNQRGGSPLHF. The CDR3 DNA reads as TGTGCCAGCAATCAACGGGGGGGTTCACCCCTCCACTTT.

This sequence joins TRBV7-2 and TRBJ1-6; 9 bases line up with TRBD1. This CDR3 spans 15 amino acids. Losses at the gene ends were 1 base for V and 9 bases for J; bases not matched to a gene: 4. The germline V gene has CDR1 SGHTA and CDR2 FQGNSA. The chain's CDR3 is CASSLEPQGASPLHF. Here the CDR3 DNA reads TGTGCCAGCAGCTTAGAACCACAGGGGGCTTCACCCCTCCACTTT.

This clone came up a few times. This CDR3 is CASRAGQGRTEQYF. The CDR3 coding sequence is TGTGCCAGCCGAGCCGGACAGGGTCGAACCGAGCAGTACTTC. The chain carries TRBV2 and TRBJ2-7, with TRBD1 matching 8 bases. Germline V gene lookup returns CDR1 SNHLY and CDR2 FYNNEI. The CDR3 is 14 residues long. V lost 8 bases, J lost 6 bases, and 12 bases stayed unmatched.

J is TRBJ1-5 and V is TRBV7-8; 8 nucleotides match TRBD1. J lost 2 bases, V lost 3 bases, and 0 bases had no gene match. Per germline, CDR1 SGHVS and CDR2 FQNEAQ. This CDR3 comprises 14 residues. Here the CDR3 DNA reads TGTGCCAGCAGCTTGACAGGGGGCAATCAGCCCCAGCATTTT. Amino acid sequence: CASSLTGGNQPQHF.

The J gene is TRBJ2-1, the V gene TRBV30; 9 positions agree with TRBD2. CDR3 length equals 16 residues. The V gene end was trimmed by 5 bases and the J gene end by 2 bases; junction bases not matched to a gene: 10. Germline CDR1 is GTSNPN and CDR2 is SVGIG (reference sequence). The CDR3 protein is CAWGPLSGSPYNEQFF. The CDR3 nucleotides read TGTGCCTGGGGGCCCCTTAGCGGGAGTCCCTACAATGAGCAGTTCTTC.